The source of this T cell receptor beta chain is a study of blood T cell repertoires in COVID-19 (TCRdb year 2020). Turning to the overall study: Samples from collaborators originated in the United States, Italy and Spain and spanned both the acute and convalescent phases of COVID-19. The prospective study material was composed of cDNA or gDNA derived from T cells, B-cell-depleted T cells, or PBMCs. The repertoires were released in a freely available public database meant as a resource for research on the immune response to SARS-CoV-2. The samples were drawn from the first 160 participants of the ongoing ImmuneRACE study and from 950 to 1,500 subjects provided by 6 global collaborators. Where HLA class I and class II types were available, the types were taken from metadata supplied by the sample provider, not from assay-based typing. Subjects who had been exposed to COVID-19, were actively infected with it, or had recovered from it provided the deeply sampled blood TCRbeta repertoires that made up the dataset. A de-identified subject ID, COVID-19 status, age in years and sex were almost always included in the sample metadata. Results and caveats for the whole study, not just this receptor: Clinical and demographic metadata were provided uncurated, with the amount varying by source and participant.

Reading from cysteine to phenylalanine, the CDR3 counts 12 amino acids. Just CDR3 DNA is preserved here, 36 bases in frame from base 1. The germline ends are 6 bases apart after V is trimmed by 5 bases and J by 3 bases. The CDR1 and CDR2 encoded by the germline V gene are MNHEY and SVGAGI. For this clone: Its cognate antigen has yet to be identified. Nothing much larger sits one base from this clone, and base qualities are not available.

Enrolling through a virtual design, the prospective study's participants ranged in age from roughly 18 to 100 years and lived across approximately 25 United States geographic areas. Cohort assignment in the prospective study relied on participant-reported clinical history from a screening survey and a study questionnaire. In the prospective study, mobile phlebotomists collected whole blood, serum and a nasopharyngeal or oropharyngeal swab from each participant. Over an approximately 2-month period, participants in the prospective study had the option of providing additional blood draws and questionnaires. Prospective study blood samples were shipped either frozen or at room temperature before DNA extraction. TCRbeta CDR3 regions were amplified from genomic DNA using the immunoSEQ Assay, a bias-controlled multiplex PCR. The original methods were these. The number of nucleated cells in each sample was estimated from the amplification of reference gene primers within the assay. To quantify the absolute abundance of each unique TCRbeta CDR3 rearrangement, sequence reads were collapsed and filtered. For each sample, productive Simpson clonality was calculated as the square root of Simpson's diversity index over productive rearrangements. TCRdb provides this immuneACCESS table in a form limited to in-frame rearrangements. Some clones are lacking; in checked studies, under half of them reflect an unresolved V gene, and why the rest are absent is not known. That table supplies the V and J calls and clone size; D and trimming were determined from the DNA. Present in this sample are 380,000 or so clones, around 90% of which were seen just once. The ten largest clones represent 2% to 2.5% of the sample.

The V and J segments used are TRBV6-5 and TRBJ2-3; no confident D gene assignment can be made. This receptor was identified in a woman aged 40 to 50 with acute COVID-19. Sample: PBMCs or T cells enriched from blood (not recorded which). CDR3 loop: CASSKTTDTQYF. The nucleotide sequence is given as TGTGCCAGCAGTAAAACTACAGATACGCAGTATTTT.